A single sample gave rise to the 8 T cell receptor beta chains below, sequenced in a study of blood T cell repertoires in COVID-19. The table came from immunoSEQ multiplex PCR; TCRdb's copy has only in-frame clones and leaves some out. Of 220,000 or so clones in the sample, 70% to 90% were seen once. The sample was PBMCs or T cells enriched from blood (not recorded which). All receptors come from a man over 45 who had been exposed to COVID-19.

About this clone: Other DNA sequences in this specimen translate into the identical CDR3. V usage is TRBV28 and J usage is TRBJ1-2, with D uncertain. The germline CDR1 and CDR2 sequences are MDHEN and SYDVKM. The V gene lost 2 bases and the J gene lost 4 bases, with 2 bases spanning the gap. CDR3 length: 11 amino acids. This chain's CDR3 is CASSLRYGYTF. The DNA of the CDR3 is TGTGCCAGCAGTTTACGCTATGGCTACACCTTC.

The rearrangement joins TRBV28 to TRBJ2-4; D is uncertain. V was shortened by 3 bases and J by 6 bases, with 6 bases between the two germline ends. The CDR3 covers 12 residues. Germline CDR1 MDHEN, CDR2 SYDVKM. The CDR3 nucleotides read TGTGCCAGCAGTTTGCGTGGAAACATTCAGTACTTC. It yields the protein CASSLRGNIQYF.

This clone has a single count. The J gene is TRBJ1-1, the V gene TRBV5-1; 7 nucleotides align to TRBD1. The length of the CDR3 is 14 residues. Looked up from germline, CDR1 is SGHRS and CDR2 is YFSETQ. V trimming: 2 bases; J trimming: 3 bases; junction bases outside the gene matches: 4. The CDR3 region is CASSFLQGYTEAFF. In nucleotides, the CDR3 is TGCGCCAGCAGCTTTCTACAGGGGTACACTGAAGCTTTCTTT.

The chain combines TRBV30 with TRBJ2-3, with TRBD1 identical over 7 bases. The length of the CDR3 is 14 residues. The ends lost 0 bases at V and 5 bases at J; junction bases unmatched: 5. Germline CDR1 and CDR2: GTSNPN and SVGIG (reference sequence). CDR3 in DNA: TGTGCCTGGAGTGTAGGGGGCGCATTAGATACGCAGTATTTT. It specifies CAWSVGGALDTQYF.

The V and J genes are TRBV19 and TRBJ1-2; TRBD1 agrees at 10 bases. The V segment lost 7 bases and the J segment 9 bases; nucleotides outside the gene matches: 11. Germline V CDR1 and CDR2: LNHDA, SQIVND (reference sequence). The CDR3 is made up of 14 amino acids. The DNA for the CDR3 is TGTGCCAGTACCCAACGAGGGACAGGGGATCGCTACACCTTC. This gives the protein CASTQRGTGDRYTF.

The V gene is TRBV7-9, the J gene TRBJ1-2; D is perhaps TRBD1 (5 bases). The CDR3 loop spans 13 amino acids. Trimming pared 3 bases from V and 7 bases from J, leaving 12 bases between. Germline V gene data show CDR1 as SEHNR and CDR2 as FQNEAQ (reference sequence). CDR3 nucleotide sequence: TGTGCCAGCAGCTTTTCTGAGGGACTTGGCTACACCTTC. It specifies CASSFSEGLGYTF.

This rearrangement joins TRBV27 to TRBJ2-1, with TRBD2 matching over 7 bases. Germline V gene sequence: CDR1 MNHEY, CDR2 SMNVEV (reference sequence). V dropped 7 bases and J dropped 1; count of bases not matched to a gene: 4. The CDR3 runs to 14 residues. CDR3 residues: CASKQRGSYNEQFF. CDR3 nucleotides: TGTGCCAGCAAGCAGCGGGGATCCTACAATGAGCAGTTCTTC.

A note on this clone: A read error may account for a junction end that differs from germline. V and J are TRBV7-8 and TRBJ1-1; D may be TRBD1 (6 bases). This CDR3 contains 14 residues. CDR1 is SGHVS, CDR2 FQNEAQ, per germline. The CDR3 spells CASSLQGMNTEAFF. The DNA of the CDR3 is TGTGCCAGCAGCTTGCAGGGGATGAATACTGAAGCTTTCTTT.